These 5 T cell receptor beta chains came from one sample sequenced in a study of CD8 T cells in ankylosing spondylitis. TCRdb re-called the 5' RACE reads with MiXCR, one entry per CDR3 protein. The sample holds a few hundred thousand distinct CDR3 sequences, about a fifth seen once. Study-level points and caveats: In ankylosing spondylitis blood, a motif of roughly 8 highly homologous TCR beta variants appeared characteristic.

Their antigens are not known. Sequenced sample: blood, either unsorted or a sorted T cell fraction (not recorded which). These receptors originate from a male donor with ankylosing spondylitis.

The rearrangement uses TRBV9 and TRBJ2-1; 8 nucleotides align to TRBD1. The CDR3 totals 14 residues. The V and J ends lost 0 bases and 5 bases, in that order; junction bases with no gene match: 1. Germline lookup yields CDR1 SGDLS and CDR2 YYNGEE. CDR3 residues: CASSVEQGDNEQFF. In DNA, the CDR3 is TGTGCCAGCAGCGTAGAACAGGGGGACAATGAGCAGTTCTTC.

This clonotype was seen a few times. The CDR3 is CSVEKSYEQYF. The CDR3 nucleotides are TGCAGCGTTGAGAAATCCTACGAGCAGTACTTC. V gene TRBV29-1 combines with J gene TRBJ2-7; no definite D call. Trimming removed 3 bases from V and 1 base from J, with 4 bases in between. CDR3 size: 11 residues. Germline loops: CDR1 SQVTM, CDR2 ANQGSEA.

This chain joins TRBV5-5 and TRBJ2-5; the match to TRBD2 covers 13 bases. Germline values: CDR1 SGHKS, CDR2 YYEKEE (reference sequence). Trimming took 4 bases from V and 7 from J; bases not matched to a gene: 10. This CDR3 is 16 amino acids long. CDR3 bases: TGTGCCAGCAGCCTGGGGACTAGCGGGACCGGGGGGACCCAGTACTTC. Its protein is CASSLGTSGTGGTQYF.

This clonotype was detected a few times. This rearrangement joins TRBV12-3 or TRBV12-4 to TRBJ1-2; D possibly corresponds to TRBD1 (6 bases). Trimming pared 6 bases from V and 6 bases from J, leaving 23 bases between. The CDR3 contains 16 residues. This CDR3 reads CASSLTNRGGEDGYTF. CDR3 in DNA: TGTGCCAGCAGCTTGACTAACCGTGGGGGCGAAGATGGCTACACCTTC.

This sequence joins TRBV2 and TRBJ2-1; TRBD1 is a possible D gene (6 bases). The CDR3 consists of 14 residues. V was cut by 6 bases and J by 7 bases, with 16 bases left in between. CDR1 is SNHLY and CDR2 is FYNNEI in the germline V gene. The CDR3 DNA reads TGTGCCAGCAGGAGGGGGACAAGAACGAATGAGCAGTTCTTC. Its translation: CASRRGTRTNEQFF.